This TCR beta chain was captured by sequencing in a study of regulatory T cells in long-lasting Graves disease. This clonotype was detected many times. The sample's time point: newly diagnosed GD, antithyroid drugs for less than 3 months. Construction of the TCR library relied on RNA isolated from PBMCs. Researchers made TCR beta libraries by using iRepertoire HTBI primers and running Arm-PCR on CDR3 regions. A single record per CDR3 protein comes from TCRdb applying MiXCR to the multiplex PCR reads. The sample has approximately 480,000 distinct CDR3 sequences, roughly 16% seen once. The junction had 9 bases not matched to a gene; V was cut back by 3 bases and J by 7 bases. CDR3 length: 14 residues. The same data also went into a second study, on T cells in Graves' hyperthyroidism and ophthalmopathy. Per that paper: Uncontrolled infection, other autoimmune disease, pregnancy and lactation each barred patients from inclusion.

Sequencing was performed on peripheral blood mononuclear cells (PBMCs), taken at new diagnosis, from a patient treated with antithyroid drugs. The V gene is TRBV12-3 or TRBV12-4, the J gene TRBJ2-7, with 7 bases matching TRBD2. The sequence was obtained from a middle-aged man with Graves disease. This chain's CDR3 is CASSFGQWGGEQYF. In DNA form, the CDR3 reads TGTGCCAGCAGTTTCGGGCAGTGGGGAGGGGAGCAGTACTTC.